The source of this TCR beta chain is a study of T-cell memory formation after mild COVID-19. Study-level findings and limits: Pre-infection memory contained some responding clones, which suggested that cross-reactive memory had joined. Clones which contracted sat mainly in CM and EM if CD4+, and in EMRA if CD8+. SARS-CoV-2 specificity was not confirmed for second-wave clones peaking on day 37.

This clonotype was counted only a few times. Its cognate antigen is unknown. The CDR3 is made up of 16 amino acids. Germline V gives CDR1 KGHSH, CDR2 LQKENI. Germline trimming cut 3 bases from V and 4 bases from J; bases unmatched to any gene: 8. Sample barcodes and UMIs were carried by the TCR alpha and TCR beta cDNA libraries that 5'RACE generated with constant-segment primers. One entry per CDR3 protein results from TCRdb running MiXCR on the 5' RACE reads. Among a few hundred thousand distinct CDR3 sequences listed, about a sixth were seen once. Source material: PBMCs or a T cell subset sorted from them (not recorded which). The sequence was collected from a man younger than 35 who had mild COVID-19 (a few samples of this study predate the infection). Cell type and time point are not known. V and J are TRBV18 and TRBJ2-1, with 8 nucleotides matching TRBD2. The CDR3 nucleotides are TGTGCCAGCTCACCCAGCGGGGGCCCACCATACAATGAGCAGTTCTTC. Amino acid sequence: CASSPSGGPPYNEQFF.